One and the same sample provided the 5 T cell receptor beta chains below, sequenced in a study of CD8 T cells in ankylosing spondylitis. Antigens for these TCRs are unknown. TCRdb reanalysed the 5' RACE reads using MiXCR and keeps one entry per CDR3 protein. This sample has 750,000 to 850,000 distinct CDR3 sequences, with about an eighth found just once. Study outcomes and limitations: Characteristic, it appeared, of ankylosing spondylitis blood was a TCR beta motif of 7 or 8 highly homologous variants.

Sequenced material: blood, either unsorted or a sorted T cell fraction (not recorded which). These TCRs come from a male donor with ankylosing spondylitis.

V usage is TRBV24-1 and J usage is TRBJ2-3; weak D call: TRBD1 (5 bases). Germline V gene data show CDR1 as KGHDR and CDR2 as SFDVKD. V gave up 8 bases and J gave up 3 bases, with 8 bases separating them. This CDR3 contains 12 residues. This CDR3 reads CATKGPTDTQYF. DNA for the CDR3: TGTGCCACCAAGGGGCCGACAGATACGCAGTATTTT.

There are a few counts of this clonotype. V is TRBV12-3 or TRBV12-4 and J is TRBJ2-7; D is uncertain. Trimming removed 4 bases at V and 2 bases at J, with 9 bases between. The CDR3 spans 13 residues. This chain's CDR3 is CASSYWSTYEQYF. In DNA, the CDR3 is TGTGCCAGCAGTTACTGGAGTACCTACGAGCAGTACTTC.

The DNA for the CDR3 is TGCGCCAGCAGCCGGGGACAGGGAAAAGAGACCCAGTACTTC. Residues: CASSRGQGKETQYF. The V and J genes are TRBV5-1 and TRBJ2-5; 9 bases match TRBD1. Germline trimming cut 4 bases from V and 3 bases from J; bases unmatched to any gene: 4. The CDR3 contains 14 residues. The germline CDR1 and CDR2 sequences are SGHRS and YFSETQ.

The CDR3 spells CSAHKNIQYF. CDR3 coding DNA: TGCAGTGCTCACAAAAACATTCAGTACTTC. The chain combines TRBV20-1 with TRBJ2-4; D is ambiguous. The CDR3 is 10 amino acids. The V gene's germline CDR1 is DFQATT and CDR2 SNEGSKA (reference sequence). V was cut by 5 bases and J by 3 bases, with 2 bases left in between.

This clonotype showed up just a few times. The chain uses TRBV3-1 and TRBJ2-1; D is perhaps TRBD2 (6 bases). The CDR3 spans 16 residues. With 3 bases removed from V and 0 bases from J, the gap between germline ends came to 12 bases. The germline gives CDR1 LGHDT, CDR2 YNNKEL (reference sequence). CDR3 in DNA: TGTGCCAGCAGCCAGCGGAGGGCTAGCTCCTACAATGAGCAGTTCTTC. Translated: CASSQRRASSYNEQFF.